This T cell receptor (beta chain) was sequenced in a study of shared clonotypes between healthy human individuals. Overall study results and limits: Researchers sampled only blood; tissue repertoires likely differ. The study drew on few donors, limiting represented genetic and exposure-history diversity.

Here immunoSEQ multiplex PCR was the method, and the copy in TCRdb shows in-frame clones only, minus some. This table holds about 2.4 million clones, roughly 93% found once. Germline values: CDR1 SEHNR, CDR2 FQNEAQ (reference sequence). The CDR3 extends over 17 amino acids. V gave up 5 bases and J gave up 4 bases; unmatched junction bases: 13. Turning to this clone: Its antigen remains unidentified.

The sample consisted of naive CD4+ T cells from PBMCs. Subset reported: CD45RA+ positively selected. The source of this sequence is a young man in good health. Some clones in this sample may be carry-over from other donors' samples. The V call is TRBV7-9, the J call TRBJ2-4, with 8 bases matching TRBD2. In DNA form, the CDR3 reads TGTGCCAGCAGCACCCAACGGGGGGGGGCGAAAAAAAACATTCAGTACTTC. Its protein product is CASSTQRGGAKKNIQYF.